This T cell receptor beta chain was captured by sequencing in a study of blood T cell repertoires in COVID-19. Study-level information: Acute-phase and convalescent COVID-19 samples originated in the United States, Italy and Spain. PBMCs, B-cell-depleted T cells, or T cells were the source of the cDNA or gDNA that made up the material.

In the authors' workflow: Amplification from reference gene primers served as the basis for estimated nucleated cell counts. Libraries were prepared by immunoSEQ multiplex PCR; TCRdb keeps only in-frame clonotypes and omits some of them. That table supplies the V and J calls and clone size; D and trimming were determined from the DNA. The table records approximately 330,000 clones, approximately 86% of them present only once. Enrollment of patients from Seattle took place during active infection, with longitudinal follow-up. Trimming at V came to 4 bases and at J to 3 bases, leaving 12 bases not matched to a gene. Germline-derived CDR1 and CDR2 are MGHRA and YSYEKL. This CDR3 spans 17 amino acids.

The sequencing input was peripheral blood. The V call is TRBV4-1, the J call TRBJ2-1; 7 positions match TRBD2. The clonotype originates from a man aged 25-45 years with COVID-19, enrolled during active disease. In DNA, the CDR3 is TGCGCCAGCAGCCGGCGGGGTACTAGCGTTAACTACAATGAGCAGTTCTTC. The encoded protein is CASSRRGTSVNYNEQFF.